This T cell receptor (beta chain) was captured by sequencing in a study of blood T cell repertoires in COVID-19. About the study: PBMCs, B-cell-depleted T cells, or T cells were the source of the cDNA or gDNA that made up the material.

With 9 bases clipped from V and 7 bases from J, the junction kept 10 bases outside the gene matches. This CDR3 contains 14 residues. Germline lookup yields CDR1 SNHLY and CDR2 FYNNEI. The table came from immunoSEQ multiplex PCR; TCRdb's copy has only in-frame clones and leaves some out. The table includes over 300,000 clones, around 91% detected once. The specimen was peripheral blood. J is TRBJ1-5 and V is TRBV2, with TRBD1 identical over 9 bases. The source is a man between 18 and 35 years old with active or convalescent COVID-19. This chain's CDR3 is CASFPDRGGQPQHF. DNA for the CDR3: TGTGCCAGTTTTCCCGACAGGGGGGGACAGCCCCAGCATTTT.